This passage covers 26 T cell receptor beta chains from one sample sequenced in a study of blood T cells in healthy people across ages. The second PCR ran roughly 7 to 12 cycles with a sample-barcoded 5' primer and J-beta primers. Each CDR3 protein gets one entry after TCRdb re-called the 5' RACE reads with MiXCR. This sample carries more than 550,000 distinct CDR3 sequences, roughly 20% of them seen once, and the ten largest clones take around 22%. The sequencing input was blood. These receptor sequences come from a man between 65 and 85 years old in good health.

This clonotype was detected a few times. V and J are TRBV6-2 or TRBV6-3 and TRBJ2-3; D unclear. V was clipped by 7 bases and J by 0 bases, with 5 bases between them. This CDR3 is 12 amino acids long. Germline V gives CDR1 MNHEY, CDR2 SVGEGT. The CDR3 sequence: CASKASTDTQYF. The CDR3, as DNA: TGTGCCAGCAAAGCCAGCACAGATACGCAGTATTTT.

The chain links TRBV6-5 to TRBJ2-3; 10 bases are shared with TRBD2. The CDR3 covers 19 residues. Germline V lookup: CDR1 MNHEY, CDR2 SVGAGI. Losses at the gene ends were 3 bases for V and 5 bases for J; bases not matched to a gene: 17. In DNA form, the CDR3 reads TGTGCCAGCAGTTATGTGGCAGGGGTTGGGCTAGCGGGAGTAGATACGCAGTATTTT. It translates to CASSYVAGVGLAGVDTQYF.

The gene calls are TRBV28 and TRBJ2-3; TRBD1 is a possible D gene (6 bases). Looked up from germline, CDR1 is MDHEN and CDR2 is SYDVKM. With 6 bases removed from V and 1 base from J, the gap between germline ends came to 14 bases. The CDR3 runs to 15 residues. CDR3 sequence (DNA): TGTGCCAGCAGAAACAGGGCCCGAGGCACAGATACGCAGTATTTT. Encoded protein: CASRNRARGTDTQYF.

This clonotype appeared a few times. An end of the junction differs from the germline gene, which may be a read error. The rearrangement joins TRBV7-2 to TRBJ2-3; a possible D gene is TRBD2 (5 bases). Germline V lookup: CDR1 SGHTA, CDR2 FQGNSA. The CDR3 spans 15 residues. CDR3 sequence: CASSLVEDYTDTRYF. DNA for the CDR3: TGTGCCAGCAGCTTAGTGGAAGACTACACAGATACGCGGTATTTT.

V and J are TRBV5-5 and TRBJ2-5, with 7 nucleotides matching TRBD1. V was clipped by 1 base and J by 2 bases; unmatched bases: 5. The CDR3 is 15 amino acids. CDR1 SGHKS and CDR2 YYEKEE come from the germline V gene (reference sequence). The CDR3 DNA sequence: TGTGCCAGCAGCTTGCGACAGGGTTCACAAGAGACCCAGTACTTC. Its translation: CASSLRQGSQETQYF.

This clonotype was counted between two and nine times. J is TRBJ2-5 and V is TRBV7-9; 8 bases match TRBD2. The CDR3 is 16 amino acids. CDR1 is SEHNR and CDR2 is FQNEAQ in the germline V gene (reference sequence). Trimming removed 5 bases from V and 2 bases from J; junction bases left unmatched: 10. Written as DNA, the CDR3 is TGTGCCAGCAGCCTTGGGGTAGCGGGAACACAAGAGACCCAGTACTTC. Protein product: CASSLGVAGTQETQYF.

This clonotype has more than one count but fewer than ten. V is TRBV18 and J is TRBJ2-1; D ambiguous. Trimming left V 6 bases short and J 10 bases short, with 13 bases between. The germline V gene encodes CDR1 KGHSH and CDR2 LQKENI. The CDR3 contains 12 residues. CDR3 sequence (DNA): TGTGCCAGCTCCTCTTTCCCAGTAGAGCAGTTCTTC. The encoded protein is CASSSFPVEQFF.

This chain links TRBV6-2 or TRBV6-3 with TRBJ2-7; perhaps TRBD1 as D (5 bases). Trimming pared 5 bases from V and 6 bases from J, leaving 20 bases between. This CDR3 contains 15 residues. Germline CDR1 reads MNHEY; CDR2 reads SVGEGT. The CDR3 loop reads CASSPRTTSVGEQYV. The CDR3 nucleotides are TGTGCCAGCAGTCCACGGACAACCTCTGTCGGCGAGCAGTACGTC.

The chain combines TRBV20-1 with TRBJ1-1, with D unclear. The CDR3 is 11 residues long. Germline values: CDR1 DFQATT, CDR2 SNEGSKA (reference sequence). CDR3 in DNA: TGCAGCTCGACTATCAACACTGAAGCTTTCTTT. It encodes CSSTINTEAFF.

V usage is TRBV20-1 and J usage is TRBJ1-2; the match to TRBD1 covers 8 bases. The germline CDR1 and CDR2 sequences are DFQATT and SNEGSKA (reference sequence). With V trimmed by 1 base and J by 5 bases, 0 bases remained unmatched. The CDR3 totals 12 residues. The CDR3 DNA follows: TGCAGTGCTAGAGGGACAGGGTATGGCTACACCTTC. Its protein product is CSARGTGYGYTF.

In this sample, this clonotype turned up many times. The J gene is TRBJ2-1, the V gene TRBV7-2; TRBD2 agrees at 12 bases. The CDR3 has 14 residues. Germline CDR1 SGHTA, CDR2 FQGNSA. V lost 4 bases, J lost 7 bases, and 2 bases stayed unmatched. The CDR3 nucleotides are TGTGCCAGCAGCTGGACTAGCGGGGCAAATGAGCAGTTCTTC. Translating gives CASSWTSGANEQFF. Drawing the rest from reference TRBV7-2 and TRBJ2-1, the complete variable domain is GAGVSQSPSNKVTEKGKDVELRCDPISGHTALYWYRQSLGQGLEFLIYFQGNSAPDKSGLPSDRFSAERTGGSVSTLTIQRTQQEDSAVYLCASSWTSGANEQFFGPGTRLTVL.

As concerns this clonotype: Sequence at one end of the junction differs from germline and may be a read error. The V and J genes are TRBV12-3 or TRBV12-4 and TRBJ2-3; D may be TRBD2 (6 bases). This CDR3 comprises 11 residues. This chain's CDR3 is CASSSRSGEYF. The CDR3 bases are TGTGCCAGCAGTTCCCGCTCGGGGGAGTACTTT.

This chain links TRBV2 with TRBJ2-2; the D gene is possibly TRBD1 (5 bases). The CDR3 runs to 16 residues. CDR1 is SNHLY, CDR2 FYNNEI, per germline. The germline V and J ends were trimmed by 2 bases and 6 bases, with 16 bases remaining between them. The CDR3 nucleotides are TGTGCCAGCAGTGAACGGTCCGGTAGGGGTGCCGGGGAGCTGTTTTTT. Translation: CASSERSGRGAGELFF.

The table lists this clonotype with a few counts. The rearrangement links TRBV29-1 to TRBJ1-3; D unclear. V lost 4 bases and J 0 bases, leaving 4 bases between the germline ends. The CDR3 has 12 amino acids. Germline CDR1 and CDR2: SQVTM and ANQGSEA. In DNA, the CDR3 is TGCAGCGTTGTTGTCTCTGGAAACACCATATATTTT. Translation: CSVVVSGNTIYF.

As for this clonotype: This may come from a read error, since a much larger clone is one base off. This sequence joins TRBV5-1 and TRBJ2-1; 8 bases agree with TRBD2. This CDR3 spans 15 amino acids. The germline V gene encodes CDR1 SGHRS and CDR2 YFSETQ. Here the CDR3 reads CAGSLAERGYNEQFF. CDR3 bases: TGCGCCGGCAGCTTGGCGGAGCGGGGGTACAATGAGCAGTTCTTC.

The gene calls are TRBV12-3 or TRBV12-4 and TRBJ2-2; D might be TRBD1 (5 bases). This CDR3 is built from 15 residues. V was pared by 3 bases and J by 6 bases, with 14 bases between. CDR3 sequence: CASSFGQGLAGELFF. The CDR3 DNA is TGTGCCAGCAGTTTCGGGCAGGGCTTGGCCGGGGAGCTGTTTTTT.

This clonotype showed up just a few times. The rearrangement links TRBV5-1 to TRBJ2-5, with 12 positions matching TRBD2. The DNA end favors TRBJ2-1, so the J call may be wrong. The CDR3 is 17 residues long. CDR1 is SGHRS, CDR2 YFSETQ, per germline. CDR3 nucleotide sequence: TGCGCCAGCAGCTTGGATGGTCTAGCGGGAGGGGTCGATGAGCAGTTCTTC. Its translation: CASSLDGLAGGVDEQFF.

The chain couples TRBV6-5 to TRBJ2-1; 9 positions agree with TRBD1. There are 14 residues in the CDR3. V lost 5 bases to trimming and J lost 8 bases; unmatched junction nucleotides: 7. Germline values: CDR1 MNHEY, CDR2 SVGAGI. CDR3 bases: TGTGCCAGCAGTCCGGGACAGGGTAGACATGAGCAGTTCTTC. Its translation is CASSPGQGRHEQFF.

The V gene is TRBV10-3, the J gene TRBJ2-7; tentatively, D is TRBD2 (5 bases). CDR3 length: 13 amino acids. Germline V lookup: CDR1 ENHRY, CDR2 SYGVKD. V lost 6 bases and J 2 bases, leaving 11 bases between the germline ends. The CDR3 DNA follows: TGTGCCATCAGCCCCGGGATTGCCTACGAGCAGTACTTC. It codes for CAISPGIAYEQYF.

This clonotype has ten or more counts. CDR3 sequence (DNA): TGTGCCAGCAGGGGGCTAGCGGTATCCCAAGAGACCCAGTACTTC. Protein product: CASRGLAVSQETQYF. This rearrangement joins TRBV12-3 or TRBV12-4 to TRBJ2-5; 7 positions agree with TRBD2. V trimming: 6 bases; J trimming: 1 base; junction bases outside the gene matches: 8. The CDR3 is made up of 15 amino acids.

Only a few counts were recorded for this clonotype. The chain joins TRBV10-3 to TRBJ1-1; D unclear. This CDR3 is built from 13 residues. V dropped 2 bases and J dropped 4 bases, with 8 bases sitting between them. Germline V gene sequence: CDR1 ENHRY, CDR2 SYGVKD. CDR3 bases: TGTGCCATCAGTGAGGTGGTAGGCACTGAAGCTTTCTTT. It encodes CAISEVVGTEAFF.

Turning to this clonotype: Given a much more abundant clone one base away, this may be a read error. The conserved final phenylalanine or tryptophan is absent from the CDR3, which likely points to a read error. The rearrangement uses TRBV29-1 and TRBJ1-1; perhaps TRBD1 as D (5 bases). Trimming pared 6 bases from V and 1 base from J, leaving 9 bases between. This CDR3 spans 12 amino acids. From germline, CDR1 is SQVTM and CDR2 ANQGSEA. CDR3 in DNA: TGCAGCGTCGGCAGGGAGAACACTGAAGCTTTCTCT. Protein product: CSVGRENTEAFS.

This clonotype was seen just once. V and J are TRBV7-2 and TRBJ1-2, with D possibly matching TRBD1 (6 bases). The CDR3 is 15 residues long. V was cut by 1 base and J by 7 bases, with 16 bases left in between. Germline V gives CDR1 SGHTA, CDR2 FQGNSA. The DNA of the CDR3 is TGTGCCAGCAGCTTAGTTCAGGGGCGATTTGGTGGCTACACCTTC. As protein: CASSLVQGRFGGYTF.

The rearrangement links TRBV6-1 to TRBJ1-1; TRBD1 agrees at 7 bases. Germline V CDR1 and CDR2: MNHNS, SASEGT. CDR3 length: 13 residues. With V trimmed by 6 bases and J by 1 base, 2 bases remained unmatched. CDR3 coding DNA: TGTGCCAGCAGGGGACAGCAGAACACTGAAGCTTTCTTT. Its protein is CASRGQQNTEAFF.

This clonotype was observed a handful of times. The chain uses TRBV28 and TRBJ1-4; no clear D gene. Trimming stripped 6 bases from V and 7 bases from J, with 12 bases between. Germline CDR1 reads MDHEN; CDR2 reads SYDVKM. This CDR3 spans 13 amino acids. CDR3 protein: CASSRPQREKLFF. The DNA of the CDR3 is TGTGCCAGCAGCCGCCCCCAACGTGAAAAACTGTTTTTT.

The chain carries TRBV6-5 and TRBJ1-6; D is unresolved. Trimming took 7 bases from V and 4 from J, leaving 11 bases between them. This CDR3 has 14 amino acids. The germline CDR1 and CDR2 sequences are MNHEY and SVGAGI. CDR3 DNA sequence: TGTGCCAGCACAAACGACGGTTATAATTCACCCCTCCACTTT. Amino acid sequence: CASTNDGYNSPLHF.